One and the same sample provided the 16 T cell receptor beta chains below, sequenced in a study of blood T cells in healthy people across ages. It was with a sample-barcoded 5' primer and a J-beta primer mix that a second PCR of roughly 7 to 12 cycles was run. TCRdb re-called the 5' RACE reads through MiXCR, storing one row per CDR3 protein. The table includes 1.5 million to 2 million distinct CDR3 sequences, about 30% detected once. The sample comprised blood. The receptors derive from a woman aged 25 to 39 in good health.

The V call is TRBV7-9, the J call TRBJ1-3, with D possibly TRBD1 on 5 matching bases. Germline CDR1 and CDR2: SEHNR and FQNEAQ (reference sequence). This CDR3 spans 14 amino acids. The germline V and J ends were trimmed by 7 bases and 1 base, with 11 bases remaining between them. The CDR3: CASTKDTSGNTIYF. The CDR3 DNA follows: TGTGCCAGCACCAAGGACACTTCTGGAAACACCATATATTTT.

As to this clonotype: A clone one base away is much larger, so this may be a read error. The rearrangement uses TRBV19 and TRBJ2-7; D ambiguous. The CDR3 spans 13 residues. Germline V gene lookup returns CDR1 LNHDA and CDR2 SQIVND (reference sequence). DNA for the CDR3: TGTGCCAGGAGTATGAGGAGCTCCTACGAGCAGTACTTC. Translated, it gives CARSMRSSYEQYF.

A remark on this clonotype: Relative to the germline gene, one junction end is altered; a read error may explain this. The rearrangement joins TRBV7-9 to TRBJ1-1; D remains unclear. The CDR3 has 14 amino acids. Germline V gene data show CDR1 as SEHNR and CDR2 as FQNEAQ (reference sequence). The CDR3 here is CASSLVDWNTEAFF. DNA of the CDR3: TGCGCCAGCAGCTTGGTGGACTGGAACACTGAAGCTTTCTTT. Full variable domain (outside the CDR3, taken from reference TRBV7-9 and TRBJ1-1): DTGVSQNPRHKITKRGQNVTFRCDPISEHNRLYWYRQTLGQGPEFLTYFQNEAQLEKSRLLSDRFSAERPKGSFSTLEIQRTEQGDSAMYLCASSLVDWNTEAFFGQGTRLTVV.

The rearrangement links TRBV4-1 to TRBJ1-4, with D maybe TRBD1 (5 bases). The V end lost 4 bases, the J end lost 7 bases, and 16 bases lay between the germline ends. Germline V lookup: CDR1 MGHRA, CDR2 YSYEKL. The CDR3 extends over 15 amino acids. The CDR3 is CASSRLGGAGEKLFF. The CDR3 coding sequence is TGCGCCAGCAGCCGATTGGGAGGGGCGGGTGAAAAACTGTTTTTT.

This clonotype turned up a few times. V is TRBV29-1 and J is TRBJ2-1, with a tentative D call TRBD1 (5 bases). The CDR3 is 15 residues long. The ends were cut back, 7 bases at V and 0 bases at J, with 16 bases in the middle. Germline V gene data show CDR1 as SQVTM and CDR2 as ANQGSEA. The CDR3 sequence: CSAPARVSSYNEQFF. CDR3 DNA sequence: TGCAGCGCTCCCGCCAGGGTAAGCTCCTACAATGAGCAGTTCTTC.

The CDR3: CASSRSTNYGYTF. The CDR3 nucleotides read TGTGCCAGCAGCCGAAGTACTAACTATGGCTACACCTTC. The gene calls are TRBV3-1 and TRBJ1-2; unclear D gene. The CDR3 is 13 residues long. Germline CDR1 is LGHDT and CDR2 is YNNKEL (reference sequence). With 4 bases removed from V and 0 bases from J, the gap between germline ends came to 6 bases.

A remark on this clonotype: This may stem from a read error, because a much larger clone lies one nucleotide away. The genes are TRBV24-1 and TRBJ2-5; tentatively, D is TRBD2 (5 bases). The length of the CDR3 is 13 residues. Germline lookup yields CDR1 KGHDR and CDR2 SFDVKD. V lost 9 bases and J 2 bases, leaving 12 bases between the germline ends. The CDR3 sequence is CATRLGEQETQYF. The CDR3 nucleotides are TGTGCCACCCGCCTTGGGGAGCAAGAGACCCAGTACTTC.

To note about this clonotype: A read error may produce the germline difference seen at one junction end. This chain links TRBV7-6 with TRBJ1-3; weak D call: TRBD1 (6 bases). This CDR3 spans 13 amino acids. Looked up from germline, CDR1 is SGHVS and CDR2 is FNYEAQ. CDR3 loop: CASSRGDGDTIYF. The CDR3 nucleotides read TGTGCCAGCAGCAGGGGGGATGGAGACACCATATATTTT.

The DNA for the CDR3 is TGTGCCAGTAGTGCGGAAGGGAAAAACATTCAGTACTTC. Its translation is CASSAEGKNIQYF. The rearrangement links TRBV19 to TRBJ2-4, with D uncertain. The V gene's germline CDR1 is LNHDA and CDR2 SQIVND (reference sequence). CDR3 length: 13 residues. V gave up 5 bases and J gave up 4 bases, with 9 bases separating them.

As to this clonotype: A junction boundary mismatches the germline segment, possibly from a read error. The chain recombines TRBV10-2 with TRBJ2-3; D not certain. The V gene's germline CDR1 is WSHSY and CDR2 SAAADI. The CDR3 is 11 amino acids. CDR3 nucleotides: TGTGCCAGCAGTGAGCCAGATACGCAGTATTTT. It codes for CASSEPDTQYF.

This clonotype was detected ten times or more. The genes are TRBV6-1 and TRBJ2-7, with D possibly TRBD1 on 8 matching bases. The CDR3 contains 14 residues. Trimming pared 6 bases from V and 4 bases from J, leaving 16 bases between. Per the germline V gene, CDR1 is MNHNS and CDR2 is SASEGT. This CDR3 is CASRLNRGGYEQYF. CDR3 in DNA: TGTGCCAGCAGACTCAACAGGGGGGGATACGAGCAGTACTTC.

Worth noting for this clonotype: Given a much more abundant clone one base away, this may be a read error. The chain couples TRBV10-1 to TRBJ1-2; D not certain. CDR1 and CDR2 (germline): WNHNN, SYGVQD (reference sequence). The CDR3 sequence is 13 residues long. As DNA, the CDR3 is TGCGCCAACAGTGAGTCGGACGGAATTGGCTACACCTTC. Encoded protein: CANSESDGIGYTF.

This clonotype was seen only a few times. The chain combines TRBV20-1 with TRBJ2-5; TRBD1 agrees at 7 bases. The CDR3 contains 14 residues. CDR1 and CDR2 (germline): DFQATT, SNEGSKA (reference sequence). V lost 0 bases and J lost 5; bases outside the gene matches: 6. CDR3 residues: CSARDLSRGETQYF. The CDR3 nucleotides are TGCAGTGCTAGAGATCTCTCCAGGGGGGAGACCCAGTACTTC.

A remark on this clonotype: An end of the junction differs from the germline gene, which may be a read error. The V and J genes are TRBV5-1 and TRBJ2-1; D might be TRBD1 or TRBD2, each matching 5 bases. This CDR3 has 13 residues. Germline V lookup: CDR1 SGHRS, CDR2 YFSETQ. The CDR3 DNA sequence: TGCGCCAGCAGTCGGGGCTCGTACAGTGAGCAGTTCTTC. Protein product: CASSRGSYSEQFF. The full variable domain, its missing parts supplied by reference TRBV5-1 and TRBJ2-1, is KAGVTQTPRYLIKTRGQQVTLSCSPISGHRSVSWYQQTPGQGLQFLFEYFSETQRNKGNFPGRFSGRQFSNSRSEMNVSTLELGDSALYLCASSRGSYSEQFFGPGTRLTVL.

This clonotype was counted at least ten times. V is TRBV20-1 and J is TRBJ2-5; D is unresolved. V lost 3 bases and J 2 bases, leaving 7 bases between the germline ends. The CDR3 has 12 amino acids. Germline values: CDR1 DFQATT, CDR2 SNEGSKA (reference sequence). The CDR3 is CSASKQQETQYF. As DNA, the CDR3 is TGCAGTGCTAGTAAACAGCAAGAGACCCAGTACTTC.

This chain links TRBV13 with TRBJ2-7; tentatively, D is TRBD1 or TRBD2 (5 bases each). Germline CDR1 PRHDT, CDR2 FYEKMQ (reference sequence). V lost 3 bases, J lost 6 bases, and 12 bases lay in between. The CDR3 sequence is 13 residues long. The DNA of the CDR3 is TGTGCCAGCAGCTTGAGGCAGGGAGTCGAGCAGTACTTC. Encoded protein: CASSLRQGVEQYF.